This TCR beta chain emerged from a study of shared clonotypes between healthy human individuals. Study summary: Three plates were used per donor for CD4 naive, three for CD4 memory, two for CD8 naive and one for CD8 memory.

Clones were read by immunoSEQ multiplex PCR, and TCRdb kept only the in-frame ones, dropping some. This table holds 600,000 or so clones, approximately 95% found once. This clone was observed a handful of times. Selected positively for CCR7 and CD45RO-negative, naive CD8 cells excluded terminally differentiated effector memory CD45RA+ cells. CDR1 is SGHDT, CDR2 YYEEEE, per germline. CDR3 length: 16 residues. Unmatched junction bases numbered 6, after V lost 2 bases and J lost 1 base. J is TRBJ1-1 and V is TRBV5-6; TRBD1 aligns across 9 bases. The TCR was taken from a woman aged 25-40 years in good health. Sequencing was done on a sample of naive CD8+ T cells sorted from blood. CDR3 bases: TGTGCCAGCAGCTTCCGGGACAGGGCCGGGAACACTGAAGCTTTCTTT. Its protein is CASSFRDRAGNTEAFF.